A single sample is the source of the 5 T cell receptor beta chains below, sequenced in a study of blood T cells in healthy people across ages. With a J-beta primer mix and a sample-barcoded 5' primer, a second PCR ran about 6 to 11 cycles. From the 5' RACE reads, TCRdb called clonotypes with MiXCR, one entry per CDR3 protein. Of hundreds of thousands of distinct CDR3 sequences in the sample, 49% were seen once. Sequences were obtained from blood. Every receptor here comes from a woman aged 60-75 years in good health.

This clonotype appeared a single time. J is TRBJ2-2 and V is TRBV29-1; D perhaps matches TRBD1 (7 bases). Germline V gene sequence: CDR1 SQVTM, CDR2 ANQGSEA. The CDR3 runs to 14 residues. V was trimmed by 6 bases and J by 5 bases, leaving 16 bases between them. CDR3 in amino acids: CSVNPTGRTGELFF. In DNA, the CDR3 is TGCAGCGTGAACCCGACAGGGAGGACCGGGGAGCTGTTTTTT.

The chain combines TRBV28 with TRBJ2-2, with D tentatively TRBD1 (5 bases). Between the trimmed V and J ends, which lost 7 bases and 7 bases, there was a span of 19 bases. The CDR3 is made up of 15 amino acids. Per the germline V gene, CDR1 is MDHEN and CDR2 is SYDVKM. The CDR3 nucleotides are TGTGCCAGCACCACGGCGGCAGGGTATGGCGGGGAGCTGTTTTTT. Protein sequence: CASTTAAGYGGELFF.

A word on this clonotype: This may be a read error: a much more frequent sequence differs by one nucleotide. This chain links TRBV7-3 with TRBJ2-5; D possibly corresponds to TRBD1 (5 bases). Germline CDR1 SGHTA, CDR2 FQGTGA. CDR3 size: 15 residues. The V end was cut by 5 bases, the J end by 2 bases, with 15 bases between. The CDR3 DNA reads TGTGCCAGCAGCCCACGCAGGGTTGGGCAAGAGACCCAGTACTTC. Translating it yields CASSPRRVGQETQYF.

The chain is built from TRBV6-2 or TRBV6-3 and TRBJ2-7; D gene unclear. CDR1 is MNHEY and CDR2 is SVGEGT in the germline V gene. Trimming took off 2 bases at V and 7 bases at J, with 24 bases between the two ends. The CDR3 has 17 amino acids. The CDR3 is CASSYPRQESSYNEQYF. In nucleotides, the CDR3 is TGTGCCAGCAGTTACCCCAGGCAGGAGAGCTCCTACAATGAGCAGTACTTC.

This clonotype was detected only a few times. The V gene is TRBV2, the J gene TRBJ2-5; D call uncertain. TRBJ2-7 explains the end of the DNA better; the J call may be wrong. The CDR3 loop spans 14 amino acids. Germline assignment: CDR1 SNHLY and CDR2 FYNNEI. This chain's CDR3 is CASSVQGLRSEQYF. The DNA for the CDR3 is TGTGCCAGCAGTGTGCAAGGGCTCCGAAGCGAGCAGTACTTC.